These 32 T cell receptor beta chains came from one sample sequenced in a study of breast tumors, draining lymph nodes, adjacent tissues. Using its own MiXCR run on the multiplex PCR reads, TCRdb lists one record per CDR3 protein. This sample has 20,000 to 25,000 distinct CDR3 sequences; almost 70% occur once, and the top ten carry under 25%. Sequenced: tumor-adjacent breast tissue. The receptors come from a female donor with breast cancer. Some clones in this sample may be carry-over from other donors' samples.

This clonotype is large. The rearrangement joins TRBV7-6 to TRBJ2-1; TRBD2 agrees at 7 bases. J was trimmed by 4 bases and V by 2 bases; bases with no gene match: 8. This CDR3 comprises 16 residues. CDR1 and CDR2 from the germline V gene are SGHVS and FNYEAQ. The CDR3 loop reads CASSLLGGEGYNEQFF. In DNA form, the CDR3 reads TGTGCCAGCAGCTTATTGGGGGGGGAGGGTTACAATGAGCAGTTCTTC.

The V gene is TRBV10-3, the J gene TRBJ1-3; 10 positions agree with TRBD1. Trimming at V came to 3 bases and at J to 1 base, leaving 9 bases not matched to a gene. This CDR3 has 18 residues. The germline V gene encodes CDR1 ENHRY and CDR2 SYGVKD. The CDR3 loop reads CAISDPRQGASSGNTIYF. CDR3 sequence (DNA): TGTGCCATCAGTGATCCGAGACAGGGGGCTTCGTCTGGAAACACCATATATTTT.

The rearrangement links TRBV4-1 to TRBJ2-3, with 13 bases identical to TRBD2. Per germline, CDR1 MGHRA and CDR2 YSYEKL. This CDR3 is 17 amino acids long. J lost 10 bases, V lost 2 bases, and 12 bases had no gene match. The chain's CDR3 is CASSQPMGLAGLIPQYF. DNA for the CDR3: TGCGCCAGCAGCCAACCGATGGGACTAGCGGGACTGATTCCGCAGTATTTT.

This rearrangement joins TRBV5-1 to TRBJ2-3, with TRBD2 matching over 11 bases. The CDR3 is 15 residues long. Germline trimming cut 1 base from V and 4 bases from J; bases unmatched to any gene: 2. Germline loops: CDR1 SGHRS, CDR2 YFSETQ. The chain's CDR3 is CASSLTSGSSDTQYF. The CDR3 DNA follows: TGCGCCAGCAGCTTGACTAGCGGGAGCTCAGATACGCAGTATTTT.

DNA of the CDR3: TGTGCCAGCACAAGAGGACAGATAAACACCGGGGAGCTGTTTTTT. Amino acids: CASTRGQINTGELFF. The V call is TRBV2, the J call TRBJ2-2, with a possible D match to TRBD1 (6 bases). Trimming shortened V by 7 bases and J by 2 bases, and 14 bases separated the two germline ends. Per the germline V gene, CDR1 is SNHLY and CDR2 is FYNNEI. The CDR3 sequence is 15 residues long.

The CDR3 loop reads CASKSREYNEQFF. The DNA of the CDR3 is TGTGCCAGCAAGAGCCGGGAGTACAATGAGCAGTTCTTC. This sequence joins TRBV2 and TRBJ2-1, with a possible D match to TRBD2 (6 bases). Germline lookup yields CDR1 SNHLY and CDR2 FYNNEI. V was clipped by 7 bases and J by 4 bases, with 11 bases between them. This CDR3 comprises 13 residues. The full variable domain, rest sourced from reference TRBV2 and TRBJ2-1, is EPEVTQTPSHQVTQMGQEVILRCVPISNHLYFYWYRQILGQKVEFLVSFYNNEISEKSEIFDDQFSVERPDGSNFTLKIRSTKLEDSAMYFCASKSREYNEQFFGPGTRLTVL.

V usage is TRBV9 and J usage is TRBJ2-1, with D possibly being TRBD1 (6 bases). Germline CDR1 reads SGDLS; CDR2 reads YYNGEE. The CDR3 has 13 residues. The V gene lost 0 bases and the J gene lost 7 bases, with 8 bases spanning the gap. The CDR3 bases are TGTGCCAGCAGCGTAGGACAGGAGAATGAGCAGTTCTTC. Protein product: CASSVGQENEQFF.

CDR3 nucleotide sequence: TGTGCCAGCAGCTTAACAACAGGGGGCTTTGGAAACACCATATATTTT. As protein: CASSLTTGGFGNTIYF. The genes are TRBV7-2 and TRBJ1-3; TRBD1 aligns across 9 bases. CDR3 length: 16 amino acids. Germline V CDR1 and CDR2: SGHTA, FQGNSA. The V segment lost 2 bases and the J segment 3 bases; nucleotides outside the gene matches: 5.

At least ten counts were recorded for this clonotype. This chain connects TRBV3-1 to TRBJ2-6; the match to TRBD1 covers 8 bases. The J segment lost 2 bases and the V segment lost 1 base, leaving 7 bases of the junction unmatched. The CDR3 has 18 amino acids. Germline V lookup: CDR1 LGHDT, CDR2 YNNKEL (reference sequence). This CDR3 reads CASSQGWQGAPGANVLTF. The DNA of the CDR3 is TGTGCCAGCAGCCAAGGATGGCAGGGGGCGCCTGGGGCCAACGTCCTGACTTTC.

The rearrangement links TRBV5-1 to TRBJ2-5; D remains unclear. Trimming left V 5 bases short and J 5 bases short, with 7 bases between. Looked up from germline, CDR1 is SGHRS and CDR2 is YFSETQ. The length of the CDR3 is 11 residues. DNA of the CDR3: TGCGCCAGCAGATCGGGTGAGACCCAGTACTTC. Protein product: CASRSGETQYF.

The table lists this clonotype with many counts. The chain couples TRBV5-6 to TRBJ2-3; TRBD2 agrees at 9 bases. The CDR3 loop spans 17 amino acids. CDR1 and CDR2 (germline): SGHDT, YYEEEE. V was clipped by 4 bases and J by 2 bases; unmatched bases: 11. CDR3 sequence reads: CASSLRLAETFTDTQYF. The CDR3 DNA follows: TGTGCCAGCAGCCTTCGACTAGCGGAGACCTTCACAGATACGCAGTATTTT.

A word on this clonotype: A read error may be the cause here, since a much bigger clone is one base away. This chain connects TRBV28 to TRBJ1-2; no reliable D call. The V end lost 6 bases, the J end lost 7 bases, and 15 bases lay between the germline ends. The CDR3 loop spans 13 amino acids. Per the germline V gene, CDR1 is MDHEN and CDR2 is SYDVKM. The CDR3 region has the DNA TGTGCCAGCAGACCAGCCACGTTCCGTGGCTACACCTTC. Residues: CASRPATFRGYTF.

The genes are TRBV29-1 and TRBJ1-4; TRBD1 might be the D (5 bases). CDR3 size: 15 residues. Trimming removed 2 bases at V and 5 bases at J, with 15 bases between. CDR1 and CDR2 from the germline V gene are SQVTM and ANQGSEA. Here the CDR3 reads CSVERLGRFNEKLFF. The DNA of the CDR3 is TGCAGCGTTGAACGTTTGGGACGGTTCAATGAAAAACTGTTTTTT.

Many counts were recorded for this clonotype. The chain links TRBV14 to TRBJ1-2, with a possible D match to TRBD1 (6 bases). This CDR3 has 13 amino acids. Germline V gene data show CDR1 as SGHDN and CDR2 as FVKESK. The V end lost 3 bases, the J end lost 6 bases, and 11 bases lay between the germline ends. The CDR3 bases are TGTGCCAGCAGCCACGTAAGGACAGATGGCTACACCTTC. It yields the protein CASSHVRTDGYTF.

This clonotype appeared a few times. The chain uses TRBV20-1 and TRBJ2-5; 7 positions match TRBD2. This CDR3 spans 17 amino acids. V shed 3 bases and J 2 bases; nucleotides not matched to a gene: 15. Germline assignment: CDR1 DFQATT and CDR2 SNEGSKA (reference sequence). The CDR3 region is CSARSGEGLATQETQYF. The CDR3 nucleotides read TGCAGTGCTAGGTCCGGGGAGGGGCTAGCGACTCAAGAGACCCAGTACTTC.

The rearrangement links TRBV15 to TRBJ2-7; 7 bases match TRBD1. The CDR3 is made up of 15 amino acids. V shed 4 bases and J 1 base; nucleotides not matched to a gene: 7. Germline lookup yields CDR1 LNHNV and CDR2 YYDKDF (reference sequence). As DNA, the CDR3 is TGTGCCACCAGCATCCACAGGGGAGAGTCCTACGAGCAGTACTTC. Its translation is CATSIHRGESYEQYF.

The V and J genes are TRBV6-1 and TRBJ1-6; TRBD1 might be the D (6 bases). V lost 2 bases and J 5 bases, leaving 13 bases between the germline ends. Germline loops: CDR1 MNHNS, CDR2 SASEGT. This CDR3 contains 16 residues. CDR3 region: CASSELIGQNNSPLHF. The CDR3 DNA reads TGTGCCAGCAGTGAATTAATCGGACAGAATAATTCACCCCTCCACTTT.

This clonotype was found a few times. The V call is TRBV4-1, the J call TRBJ1-1, with TRBD1 as a possible D gene (6 bases). Germline assignment: CDR1 MGHRA and CDR2 YSYEKL. The CDR3 is 16 residues long. The V end lost 2 bases, the J end lost 6 bases, and 19 bases lay between the germline ends. CDR3: CASSQPQQGSRAEAFF. For the CDR3, the DNA is TGCGCCAGCAGCCAACCCCAACAGGGTAGCAGGGCTGAAGCTTTCTTT.

This clonotype came up a few times. The chain recombines TRBV7-9 with TRBJ2-7; 7 bases are a match to TRBD2. The CDR3 runs to 14 residues. Germline assignment: CDR1 SEHNR and CDR2 FQNEAQ (reference sequence). J was trimmed by 5 bases and V by 0 bases; bases with no gene match: 4. The CDR3 DNA reads as TGTGCCAGCAGCTTAGCGGGAGGGCCAGACGAGCAGTACTTC. This translates into CASSLAGGPDEQYF.

The J gene is TRBJ1-6, the V gene TRBV12-3 or TRBV12-4, with 9 bases matching TRBD1. CDR3 length: 14 amino acids. After removal of 3 bases from V and 11 bases from J, the junction contained 5 bases not matched to a gene. CDR3 nucleotides: TGTGCCAGCAGTTTTACAGGGGGCCAAACACCCCTCCACTTT. Amino acids: CASSFTGGQTPLHF.

The gene calls are TRBV11-3 and TRBJ2-7; TRBD1 matches at 8 bases. The CDR3 runs to 15 residues. Looked up from germline, CDR1 is SGHNT and CDR2 is YENEEA. V dropped 5 bases and J dropped 6; count of bases not matched to a gene: 12. CDR3 loop: CASSPRQGAGVEQYF. The CDR3 DNA follows: TGTGCCAGCAGCCCGCGGCAGGGGGCAGGGGTCGAGCAGTACTTC.

This chain connects TRBV7-6 to TRBJ2-7; D possibly matches TRBD1 or TRBD2 (5 bases each). The ends were cut back, 1 base at V and 6 bases at J, with 10 bases in the middle. The germline CDR1 and CDR2 sequences are SGHVS and FNYEAQ. This CDR3 is 13 amino acids long. CDR3: CASSLGGSGEQYF. CDR3 DNA: TGTGCCAGCAGCTTAGGGGGGAGTGGCGAGCAGTACTTC.

The genes are TRBV10-3 and TRBJ2-1; 13 bases map to TRBD2. Trimming took 3 bases from V and 10 from J; bases not matched to a gene: 12. Germline-derived CDR1 and CDR2 are ENHRY and SYGVKD. The CDR3 spans 17 residues. The CDR3: CAISDRTSGSLGWEQFF. The CDR3 nucleotides are TGTGCCATCAGTGATAGGACTAGCGGGAGTTTAGGTTGGGAGCAGTTCTTC.

V and J are TRBV6-5 and TRBJ2-1; possibly TRBD1 for D (5 bases). Per germline, CDR1 MNHEY and CDR2 SVGAGI. Trimming took 4 bases from V and 8 from J, leaving 15 bases between them. The CDR3 contains 14 residues. CDR3 sequence: CASSLGLEIHEQFF. CDR3 DNA: TGTGCCAGCAGTTTGGGGCTAGAAATTCATGAGCAGTTCTTC.

This clonotype was seen only once. This sequence joins TRBV4-1 and TRBJ2-1; TRBD2 agrees at 7 bases. V shed 1 base and J 4 bases; nucleotides not matched to a gene: 7. Germline loops: CDR1 MGHRA, CDR2 YSYEKL. This CDR3 contains 16 residues. This CDR3 is CASSQGSASGYNEQFF. CDR3 nucleotides: TGCGCCAGCAGCCAAGGGTCGGCTAGCGGATACAATGAGCAGTTCTTC.

The CDR3 is CSASSGTSGRGYEQYF. CDR3 DNA: TGCAGTGCTAGTTCCGGGACTAGCGGGAGAGGCTACGAGCAGTACTTC. The rearrangement uses TRBV20-1 and TRBJ2-7; TRBD2 aligns across 14 bases. Germline trimming cut 3 bases from V and 3 bases from J; bases unmatched to any gene: 7. Germline-derived CDR1 and CDR2 are DFQATT and SNEGSKA (reference sequence). CDR3 size: 16 residues.

The chain has TRBV7-6 and TRBJ1-2, with 8 bases lining up with TRBD1. Germline CDR1 reads SGHVS; CDR2 reads FNYEAQ. This CDR3 region has 13 residues. V trimming: 1 base; J trimming: 8 bases; junction bases outside the gene matches: 3. The CDR3 loop is CASSLGQGSGYTF. The CDR3 bases are TGTGCCAGCAGCTTAGGACAGGGGAGCGGCTACACCTTC.

The chain carries TRBV3-1 and TRBJ2-1; D is perhaps TRBD2 (7 bases). Trimming removed 1 base at V and 8 bases at J, with 18 bases between. The CDR3 spans 16 residues. Germline V gene sequence: CDR1 LGHDT, CDR2 YNNKEL (reference sequence). CDR3 in amino acids: CASSQVAGAVIDEQFF. CDR3 in DNA: TGTGCCAGCAGCCAAGTCGCGGGGGCCGTGATCGATGAGCAGTTCTTC.

This chain joins TRBV25-1 and TRBJ2-1, with TRBD1 matching 7 bases. This CDR3 region has 16 residues. The V segment lost 3 bases and the J segment 5 bases; nucleotides outside the gene matches: 10. Germline V gene lookup returns CDR1 MGHDK and CDR2 SYGVNS. The CDR3 loop is CASSDVPGQSNNEQFF. In DNA form, the CDR3 reads TGTGCCAGCAGTGACGTCCCGGGACAGTCGAACAATGAGCAGTTCTTC.

CDR3 nucleotide sequence: TGCGCCAGCAGCTTGGTGGCGACAGGGGGCTTAGCCACTAATGAAAAACTGTTTTTT. Its translation: CASSLVATGGLATNEKLFF. The chain carries TRBV5-1 and TRBJ1-4; TRBD1 matches 10 bases. With V trimmed by 0 bases and J by 2 bases, 10 bases remained unmatched. This CDR3 comprises 19 residues. CDR1 and CDR2 from the germline V gene are SGHRS and YFSETQ.

The chain employs TRBV30 and TRBJ1-4, with D perhaps matching TRBD1 (5 bases). Between the trimmed V and J ends, which lost 1 base and 5 bases, there was a span of 8 bases. The CDR3 covers 13 residues. Germline V CDR1 and CDR2: GTSNPN, SVGIG (reference sequence). The CDR3 loop is CAWSARQNEKLFF. The DNA for the CDR3 is TGTGCCTGGAGTGCGAGACAGAATGAAAAACTGTTTTTT.

This clonotype was recorded once. J is TRBJ2-7 and V is TRBV13; D possibly corresponds to TRBD1 (6 bases). Germline loops: CDR1 PRHDT, CDR2 FYEKMQ (reference sequence). The V and J ends lost 6 bases and 2 bases respectively, with 14 bases between them. CDR3 length: 14 amino acids. CDR3 nucleotides: TGTGCCAGCAGAAGACAGGAACCCCCCTACGAGCAGTACTTC. This translates into CASRRQEPPYEQYF.